This T cell receptor (beta chain) is drawn from a study of neurological immune-mediated disorders. The study's findings and limits: No sharing of CDR3 amino acid sequences was observed among expanded clones across subjects, suggesting private repertoires in all groups.

The CDR3 length is 15 residues. V was cut by 5 bases and J by 2 bases, with 16 bases left in between. Germline V CDR1 and CDR2: MDHEN, SYDVKM. Sorted libraries were made with about 1 million CD4+ or CD8+ T cells. This clonotype was seen ten or more times. Its matching antigen is unknown. As for the cDNA, it was generated by 5'RACE with 10-nucleotide random UMIs. TCRdb analysed the 5' RACE reads with MiXCR anew, one entry per CDR3 protein. The profile covers tens of thousands of distinct CDR3 sequences, with over 6% appearing a single time and 0.55% to 0.65% taken by the ten largest. The chain joins TRBV28 to TRBJ2-7; D is undetermined. Specimen: CD4+ T cells from blood. This receptor was taken from a woman between 40 and 55 years old in good health. The DNA for the CDR3 is TGTGCCAGCAGTCCTGCGATTGGGCAGGCCTACGAGCAGTACTTC. Translating gives CASSPAIGQAYEQYF.